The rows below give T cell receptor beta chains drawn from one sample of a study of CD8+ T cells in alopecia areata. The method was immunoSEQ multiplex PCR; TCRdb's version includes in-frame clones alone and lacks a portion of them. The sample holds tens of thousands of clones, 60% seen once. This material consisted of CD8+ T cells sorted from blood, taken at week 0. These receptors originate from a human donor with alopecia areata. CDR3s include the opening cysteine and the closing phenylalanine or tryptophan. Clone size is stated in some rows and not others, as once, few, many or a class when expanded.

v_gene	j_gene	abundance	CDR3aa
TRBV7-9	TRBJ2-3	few	CASSFDGAYLRADTQYF
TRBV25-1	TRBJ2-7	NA	CASSWGQMTYEQYF
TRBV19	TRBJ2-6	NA	CASSVQHTGANVLTF
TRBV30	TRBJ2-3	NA	CAWELTDTQYF
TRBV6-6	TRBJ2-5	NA	CASSHGLAGFAETQYF
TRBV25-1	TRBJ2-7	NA	CASSGEGDRGPDEQYF
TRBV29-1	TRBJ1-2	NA	CSVELQDDYGYTF
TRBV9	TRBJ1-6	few	CASSKENSPLHF
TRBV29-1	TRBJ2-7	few	CSAIPVGRGVSEQYF
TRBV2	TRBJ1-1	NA	CASSDGQGMNTEAFF
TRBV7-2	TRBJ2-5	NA	CASNTIQETQYF
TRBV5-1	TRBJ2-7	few	CASRSEDGEIEQYF
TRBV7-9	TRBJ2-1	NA	CASSVTGVAEQFF
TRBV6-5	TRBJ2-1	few	CASSYADRVVDEQFF
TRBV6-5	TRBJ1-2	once	CASSYGDTANYGYTF
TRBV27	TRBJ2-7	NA	CASSLARSGVYEQYF